This T cell receptor (beta chain) stems from a study of blood T cell repertoires in COVID-19. Sequenced by immunoSEQ multiplex PCR; TCRdb stores in-frame clones only, minus some. The data hold roughly 280,000 clones, with nearly 90% observed a single time. This CDR3 has 14 amino acids. V lost 4 bases and J lost 11, with 20 bases in between. Germline V CDR1 and CDR2: KGHSY, FQNENV. Participants came from 20 to 25 US areas, aged roughly 18 to 95 years. Specimen: PBMCs or T cells enriched from blood (not recorded which). The origin of this receptor is a woman aged 55-75 years who had recovered from COVID-19. This chain links TRBV16 with TRBJ1-1, with D perhaps matching TRBD1 (6 bases). The CDR3, as DNA: TGTGCCAGCAGCCCCCGACAGGTGGGAGCCCGGGCTTTCTTT. Translated, it gives CASSPRQVGARAFF. The whole variable domain, filled in from reference TRBV16 and TRBJ1-1, reads GEEVAQTPKHLVRGEGQKAKLYCAPIKGHSYVFWYQQVLKNEFKFLISFQNENVFDETGMPKERFSAKCLPNSPCSLEIQATKLEDSAVYFCASSPRQVGARAFFGQGTRLTVV.